This T cell receptor beta chain was recovered during a study of identical twins (dated by TCRdb to the mid-2010s). Notes on the research overall: To test whether fetal clonotypes persist, the study used deep sequencing on TCR alpha and beta repertoires from monozygotic twins, unrelated adults of various ages, and cord blood. To rule out contamination, the twin experiments were replicated at different times with different library preparation protocols.

Deletion took 6 bases off V and 7 bases off J, with a span of 15 bases between the germline ends. From the cysteine through the phenylalanine, the CDR3 covers 13 amino acids. The entry retains the CDR3 DNA only, 39 bases that are in frame from base 1. The receptor library was made with 5' RACE. Data came from an Illumina HiSeq 2000. Template switching added a universal primer binding site, and the final cDNA carried a unique molecular identifier that allowed TCR cDNA molecules to be counted accurately. Specific primers in the conserved constant-segment region were used to synthesize first-strand cDNA for TCR alpha and beta chains. To control for contamination, every cDNA library was double barcoded, receiving both a SMART-Mk sample barcode and Illumina barcodes. TruSeq adapter sequences and Illumina sample barcodes were added in two successive PCR steps. The TCR alpha and beta cDNA libraries were sequenced on the Illumina HiSeq platform using custom primers. From the authors' description of their analysis: Unique molecular identifiers were extracted from raw reads with MiGEC, and CDR3 positions were determined with MiXCR. Recombination models were inferred per individual with the repgenHMM and IGoR tools using an EM algorithm. Shared clonotype analysis was performed with the tcR package in R, normalizing sharing by the product of cloneset sizes. To study raw recombination free of thymic and clonal selection effects, out-of-frame nonproductive sequences were analyzed. TCRdb reworked the public reads: Q25 trimming with fastp, MiXCR clone assembly, productive beta chains retained. Entries are consolidated by CDR3 protein sequence, retaining the most common genes and DNA. The V and J calls and clone size are TCRdb's, not the authors'. This sample gives hundreds of thousands of distinct CDR3 sequences in total; about 18% of them show up just once. Less than 15% of the sample is held by the ten biggest clonotypes.

This clonotype occurred a few times. What antigen it recognizes has not been identified. Base qualities are missing; no much larger clone stands one base away. Only healthy Caucasian donors were included. The twin cohort consisted of three pairs of female monozygotic twins, all aged about 18 to 30 years. Peripheral blood mononuclear cells were used as the source from which RNA for TCR libraries was isolated. Paper-wide results and their limitations: In beta out-of-frame sequences, excess twin sharing was weaker, because having fewer shared sequences lowered the signal-to-noise ratio. Conclusions relied on cross-sectional statistical analysis, since the same donors could not be followed over many years. Compared with coincidental sharing between unrelated individuals, an excess of low generation-probability sequences was observed among out-of-frame TCR alpha sequences shared between twins. Out-of-frame TCR alpha sharing in monozygotic twins was systematically underestimated by recombination models, whereas sharing between unrelated individuals was in agreement with the recombination models. Fewer insertions were carried by abundant cord blood beta clonotypes, a similar but weaker trend appeared in young adult naive repertoires, and no such trend appeared in memory repertoires. Zero-insertion analyses could be partly confounded by invariant T cells such as MAIT and iNKT, although diverse VJ usage argued against such confounding for most clonotypes.

The same data also went into a second study, on T cells expressing NK-cell markers. As the second publication notes: TCR beta-chain repertoires were profiled in sorted CD3+CD56+NKG2C+, CD3+CD56+NKG2C- and CD3+CD56-NKG2C+ T-cell subsets from several donors. Seven of the eight sequenced donors were HCMV-seropositive and one was HCMV-seronegative. To restrict sorting to alphabetaTCR-expressing T cells, an anti-gammadeltaTCR antibody was added in several experiments. In 5 to 7 donors, the dominant CD3+CD56+NKG2C+ clonotypes were found to rank among the top 10 CD8+ clonotypes and to make up roughly 1.0-7.0% of CD8+ T cells. Those dominant clonotypes were again the most abundant among CD3+CD56-NKG2C+ cells in several donors, at roughly 28.3-60.1%. Whether the expanded NKG2C-expressing T cell clones were specific for HCMV antigens was left unclear. The eight sequenced donors were randomly selected healthy volunteers, three men and five women. To determine HCMV serostatus, a commercial ELISA kit was used to detect HCMV-specific IgG in serum. For more than 5 donors, unsorted PBMC were also used to sequence bulk peripheral blood T-cell repertoires. MIGEC was used to demultiplex reads and group the reads by UMI, and MiTCR was used to assemble and quantify clonotypes. To remove erroneous sequences, TCR cDNA sequences were retained only when supported by two or more reads. The tcR package was used for downstream repertoire analysis, and clonotypes were matched between fractions using CDR3 nucleotide sequence together with V segment. VDJmatch was used to annotate antigen specificity against VDJdb, with one amino acid substitution in CDR3 allowed.

Sequencing was performed on PBMCs. Recombination connected TRBV12-3 or TRBV12-4 to TRBJ1-1; the D gene assignment is ambiguous. The clonotype was recovered from a woman under 30 in good health. The sequenced DNA: TGTGCCAGCAGCTTCGGGCGAGGAAATGAAGCTTTCTTT. It translates as CASSFGRGNEAFF.